This T cell receptor (beta chain) was identified during a study of T cells after yellow fever vaccination (dated by TCRdb to between 2018 and 2021). In terms of the full investigation: Libraries from fractions with low cell numbers were prepared with the SMART-Seq v4 Ultra Low Input RNA kit. Bulk TCR alpha and beta repertoires were sequenced longitudinally to track T-cell clones before and after primary and booster YFV17D yellow fever vaccination. Two healthy male donors, one aged 18 to 30 and one aged 30 to 40 years, made up the cohort. Blood was drawn at multiple timepoints before and after primary and secondary immunization, with bulk PBMC replicates and cell subsets isolated. What the study reported, not specific to this receptor: After the booster, most clones that had expanded after primary vaccination were detected again (approximately 95% of CD4 and around nine tenths of CD8), suggesting broad maintenance of memory. A small fraction of clonotypes showed up in both the CD4 and CD8 compartments, probably as a result of convergent recombination. Because only a couple of donors were included in the study, the extent to which the findings can be generalized is limited. The secondary T-cell response was found to be weaker but faster than the primary response, with a peak reached on day 5 rather than on day 15. Computational filtering was needed because FACS-sorted repertoires could contain abundant contaminating clonotypes from the bulk population.

The CDR3 sequence holds 15 residues, the cysteine and phenylalanine included. The read is trimmed to its CDR3 DNA, 45 bases read in frame from base 1. A distance of 14 bases separates the germline ends of V and J, which lose 5 bases and 3 bases respectively. In the germline V gene, CDR1 corresponds to MNHEY and CDR2 to SVGEGT. Sequencing used an Illumina NovaSeq 6000. TCR cDNA was made using 5'RACE template switching, a step that added a universal primer site and unique molecular identifiers. Priming for cDNA synthesis came from both the TCR alpha and TCR beta constant segments. Two PCR steps were used to amplify libraries, with sample barcodes and sequencing adapters being added in the second step. Sequencing of libraries was performed on Illumina HiSeq 2500 (2x100 bp) or NovaSeq (2x150 bp). The study's own analysis went as follows. MIGEC handled demultiplexing of reads and collapsing into UMI consensus sequences, while MiXCR performed V(D)J alignment. Clonotypes responding to the vaccine were identified with edgeR on replicate PBMC samples, with the criteria of FDR below 0.01 and a log2 fold change above 5 up to day 15. Each bulk clonotype was labeled CD4 or CD8 based on which sequenced repertoire, CD4 or CD8, contained the clonotype at higher abundance. Using fastp at Q25 and MiXCR, TCRdb reprocessed the public reads and kept productive beta chains. Merged by CDR3 protein, the rows form single entries marked with the most common genes and DNA. The authors' filters were not applied to this entry. The sample contains fewer than 500,000 distinct CDR3 sequences, roughly a sixth of them found a single time. Around 17% of the sample belongs to the ten largest clones.

For this clonotype: What antigen it recognizes has not been identified. There are no base qualities to consult, and no much larger clone falls within one base.

The label giving this sample's treatment or condition can be read as: live attenuated yellow fever vaccine strain. At each blood-draw timepoint, two biological replicates of bulk PBMCs were collected. A standard Ficoll-Paque protocol was used to isolate PBMCs from peripheral blood. TriZol was used to extract RNA from bulk PBMCs, from CD4 and CD8 fractions, and from dextramer-positive and dextramer-negative fractions. The sequenced sample was PBMCs, obtained before the yellow fever booster vaccination. This TCR was sampled from a man aged 18 to 29 who received the YFV17D yellow fever vaccine. The chain uses TRBV6-2 or TRBV6-3 and TRBJ2-1; the D region possibly corresponds to TRBD2 (6 bases align). The CDR3 region: CASSAGQGHYNEQFF. The nucleotide sequence is TGTGCCAGCAGTGCGGGGCAGGGCCACTACAATGAGCAGTTCTTC.